This T cell receptor (beta chain) was recorded in a study of sequential checkpoint blockade in melanoma. Measured with immunoSEQ multiplex PCR; TCRdb has only the in-frame clones, and not every one. The table shows about 32,000 clones, with roughly 84% occurring only once. Treatment reported: randomized to nivolumab then ipilimumab (arm A) or the reverse (arm B). No patient had prior DNA-damaging chemotherapy. Sorted cells were live CD3+CD8+, lacking CD19 and CD56, from PBMCs. The clonotype was recovered from a human donor with melanoma. The input for sequencing was CD8+ T cells sorted from blood (inferred from file names), taken from a patient given nivolumab and ipilimumab in sequence.

The CDR3 bases are TGTGCCAGCAGCTCTACAGGGCTGACTGAAGCTTTCTTT. Protein: CASSSTGLTEAFF. This chain connects TRBV6-5 to TRBJ1-1; weak D call: TRBD1 (6 bases). Per germline, CDR1 MNHEY and CDR2 SVGAGI. Trimming shortened V by 6 bases and J by 5 bases, and 13 bases separated the two germline ends. The CDR3 consists of 13 residues.